Following are 31 T cell receptor beta chains from one sample sequenced in a study of siplizumab effects on memory and regulatory T cells. Sequenced by immunoSEQ multiplex PCR; TCRdb stores in-frame clones only, minus some. The sample comprises some 100,000 clones, around 94% of which are singletons, and approximately 1.4% rests with the top ten. The sample was non-Treg CD4+ T cells sorted from blood. These receptors all come from a human donor in good health.

The rearrangement joins TRBV28 to TRBJ1-2; D is perhaps TRBD1 (6 bases). This CDR3 is built from 13 residues. CDR1 is MDHEN, CDR2 SYDVKM, per germline. The germline V and J ends were trimmed by 11 bases and 5 bases, with 18 bases remaining between them. CDR3 nucleotide sequence: TGTGCCGGTACAGGGAGGGGCGGGTATGGCTACACCTTC. It codes for CAGTGRGGYGYTF.

The chain joins TRBV6-6 to TRBJ1-3, with 7 bases fitting TRBD1. Per germline, CDR1 MNHNY and CDR2 SVGAGI (reference sequence). J was trimmed by 4 bases and V by 5 bases; bases with no gene match: 11. The CDR3 extends over 16 amino acids. The CDR3 protein is CASSTGTASNGNTIYF. The CDR3 bases are TGTGCCAGCAGTACCGGGACAGCATCTAACGGAAACACCATATATTTT.

The rearrangement uses TRBV5-1 and TRBJ2-1; D is perhaps TRBD2 (5 bases). Germline assignment: CDR1 SGHRS and CDR2 YFSETQ. Trimming took off 0 bases at V and 9 bases at J, with 13 bases between the two ends. The CDR3 consists of 14 residues. The CDR3 sequence: CASSLVQFSGEQFF. DNA of the CDR3: TGCGCCAGCAGCTTGGTACAGTTCAGCGGTGAGCAGTTCTTC.

The chain combines TRBV28 with TRBJ1-1, with D maybe TRBD1 (5 bases). CDR3 size: 14 residues. V gave up 3 bases and J gave up 6 bases, with 14 bases separating them. Per the germline V gene, CDR1 is MDHEN and CDR2 is SYDVKM. The CDR3 bases are TGTGCCAGCAGTTTTCGGGGGTTAATCCCTGAAGCTTTCTTT. Protein product: CASSFRGLIPEAFF.

This clone was seen only a few times. The V and J genes are TRBV5-6 and TRBJ2-6; no definite D call. Trimming pared 3 bases from V and 4 bases from J, leaving 11 bases between. Per germline, CDR1 SGHDT and CDR2 YYEEEE. The CDR3 runs to 15 residues. The CDR3 coding sequence is TGTGCCAGCAGCTGGACGTCACCCGGGGCCAACGTCCTGACTTTC. This encodes CASSWTSPGANVLTF.

This chain links TRBV28 with TRBJ1-5; D is undetermined. The ends were cut back, 5 bases at V and 7 bases at J, with 15 bases in the middle. CDR3 length: 14 amino acids. The germline V gene encodes CDR1 MDHEN and CDR2 SYDVKM. DNA for the CDR3: TGTGCCAGCAGTACTTTACCAAGCATGCAGCCCCAGCATTTT. It specifies CASSTLPSMQPQHF.

The CDR3 loop reads CASSERGKSGRAGYEQYF. CDR3 DNA: TGTGCCAGCAGTGAAAGGGGGAAAAGCGGGAGGGCCGGCTACGAGCAGTACTTC. This chain joins TRBV6-1 and TRBJ2-7; 10 nucleotides line up with TRBD2. The germline V gene encodes CDR1 MNHNS and CDR2 SASEGT. V dropped 2 bases and J dropped 3; count of bases not matched to a gene: 13. The length of the CDR3 is 18 residues.

The sample holds one count of this clone. The rearrangement links TRBV7-3 to TRBJ2-1, with 7 bases that match TRBD2. CDR1 and CDR2 (germline): SGHTA, FQGTGA. The CDR3 runs to 15 residues. The trim removed 5 bases at V and 4 bases at J, leaving 8 bases unmatched. CDR3 region: CASSQGASGYNEQFF. The CDR3 region has the DNA TGTGCCAGCAGCCAAGGGGCTAGCGGTTACAATGAGCAGTTCTTC.

The J gene is TRBJ1-1, the V gene TRBV18, with a tentative D call TRBD1 (5 bases). Trimming shortened V by 8 bases and J by 8 bases, and 24 bases separated the two germline ends. Germline V gives CDR1 KGHSH, CDR2 LQKENI. The CDR3 has 15 residues. CDR3 sequence: CASVPSTGRATEAFF. DNA for the CDR3: TGTGCCAGCGTCCCGTCCACCGGCAGGGCAACCGAAGCTTTCTTT.

The chain carries TRBV30 and TRBJ2-1, with D possibly being TRBD1 (5 bases). The CDR3 extends over 12 amino acids. The germline V gene has CDR1 GTSNPN and CDR2 SVGIG (reference sequence). V dropped 5 bases and J dropped 5 bases, with 10 bases sitting between them. CDR3 DNA sequence: TGTGCCTGGGAGACAGTAAACAATGAGCAGTTCTTC. Amino acid sequence: CAWETVNNEQFF.

The chain recombines TRBV11-2 with TRBJ2-2; TRBD2 agrees at 7 bases. The germline CDR1 and CDR2 sequences are SGHAT and FQNNGV. Trimming at V came to 4 bases and at J to 2 bases, leaving 13 bases not matched to a gene. The CDR3 has 18 amino acids. CDR3 coding DNA: TGTGCCAGCAGCTCCGAATGGGGCGGGAGACCCAACACCGGGGAGCTGTTTTTT. Amino acids: CASSSEWGGRPNTGELFF.

The gene calls are TRBV28 and TRBJ1-5, with 8 bases lining up with TRBD1. This CDR3 contains 16 residues. The germline CDR1 and CDR2 sequences are MDHEN and SYDVKM. Trimming took 8 bases from V and 4 from J; bases not matched to a gene: 13. Here the CDR3 DNA reads TGTGCCAGCTTATCATTATTGACAGGGGAGAATCAGCCCCAGCATTTT. Protein: CASLSLLTGENQPQHF.

V is TRBV2 and J is TRBJ2-1, with D perhaps matching TRBD2 (5 bases). Deletions cut 6 bases from V and 5 bases from J, with 17 bases between. The CDR3 extends over 15 amino acids. The germline V gene has CDR1 SNHLY and CDR2 FYNNEI. CDR3 sequence: CASSPTAGIDNEQFF. The CDR3 DNA sequence: TGTGCCAGCAGCCCCACAGCCGGGATAGACAATGAGCAGTTCTTC.

J is TRBJ2-7 and V is TRBV6-5; 7 bases line up with TRBD2. The CDR3 runs 15 residues. Germline V gene lookup returns CDR1 MNHEY and CDR2 SVGAGI. V trimming: 2 bases; J trimming: 2 bases; junction bases outside the gene matches: 6. CDR3 nucleotides: TGTGCCAGCAGTTACGAGCGGGGTTTCGCCTACGAGCAGTACTTC. Its protein is CASSYERGFAYEQYF.

The CDR3 spells CASSLLPGTYNEQFF. The CDR3 coding sequence is TGTGCCAGCAGCTTACTCCCGGGAACCTACAATGAGCAGTTCTTC. The chain joins TRBV7-6 to TRBJ2-1, with D possibly matching TRBD2 (5 bases). This CDR3 comprises 15 residues. Deletions cut 2 bases from V and 2 bases from J, with 10 bases between. Germline V CDR1 and CDR2: SGHVS, FNYEAQ.

The V gene is TRBV25-1, the J gene TRBJ1-1; TRBD1 aligns across 9 bases. J was trimmed by 11 bases and V by 2 bases; bases with no gene match: 6. The CDR3 totals 13 residues. Germline V gene data show CDR1 as MGHDK and CDR2 as SYGVNS. The CDR3 is CASSEPGTGRAFF. The CDR3 region has the DNA TGTGCCAGCAGTGAACCCGGGACAGGGCGTGCTTTCTTT.

The CDR3 loop reads CASSMQISGNTIYF. The CDR3 DNA reads as TGTGCCAGTAGTATGCAGATCTCTGGAAACACCATATATTTT. This chain links TRBV19 with TRBJ1-3; unclear D gene. CDR1 LNHDA and CDR2 SQIVND come from the germline V gene (reference sequence). The germline V and J ends were trimmed by 3 bases and 0 bases, with 6 bases remaining between them. CDR3 length equals 14 residues.

The chain combines TRBV9 with TRBJ2-7, with 11 bases lining up with TRBD2. CDR1 is SGDLS and CDR2 is YYNGEE in the germline V gene. The CDR3 runs to 16 residues. Trimming removed 3 bases from V and 6 bases from J; junction bases left unmatched: 11. CDR3 coding DNA: TGTGCCAGCAGCGCAACCCAACTAGCGGGAGTAACCGAGCAGTACTTC. Protein: CASSATQLAGVTEQYF. Looking up the rest from reference TRBV9 and TRBJ2-7 gives the full variable domain: DSGVTQTPKHLITATGQRVTLRCSPRSGDLSVYWYQQSLDQGLQFLIQYYNGEERAKGNILERFSAQQFPDLHSELNLSSLELGDSALYFCASSATQLAGVTEQYFGPGTRLTVT.

The chain has TRBV6-5 and TRBJ2-1; TRBD1 aligns across 10 bases. The CDR3 consists of 13 residues. Trimming at V came to 3 bases and at J to 13 bases, leaving 6 bases not matched to a gene. CDR1 and CDR2 from the germline V gene are MNHEY and SVGAGI. The CDR3 region is CASSYAGTGVQFF. DNA for the CDR3: TGTGCCAGCAGTTATGCTGGGACAGGGGTTCAGTTCTTC.

The chain is built from TRBV6-6 and TRBJ1-1; the D gene is possibly TRBD1 (5 bases). Deletions cut 2 bases from V and 0 bases from J, with 13 bases between. CDR1 and CDR2 from the germline V gene are MNHNY and SVGAGI (reference sequence). The length of the CDR3 is 16 residues. In DNA, the CDR3 is TGTGCCAGCAGTTACGGGACCCCGGCCATGAACACTGAAGCTTTCTTT. This translates into CASSYGTPAMNTEAFF.

The chain links TRBV11-2 to TRBJ1-1, with D perhaps TRBD1 (6 bases). V dropped 0 bases and J dropped 5 bases, with 10 bases sitting between them. The CDR3 loop spans 14 amino acids. The germline V gene has CDR1 SGHAT and CDR2 FQNNGV. CDR3: CASSLDGGATEAFF. The CDR3 DNA reads TGTGCCAGCAGCTTAGACGGGGGGGCAACTGAAGCTTTCTTT.

The rearrangement uses TRBV18 and TRBJ2-2; TRBD1 matches 8 bases. CDR1 and CDR2 from the germline V gene are KGHSH and LQKENI. The V and J ends lost 1 base and 11 bases, in that order; junction bases with no gene match: 6. The CDR3 runs to 14 residues. The CDR3 spells CASSPRSDREELFF. CDR3 DNA: TGTGCCAGCTCACCACGGTCGGACAGGGAAGAGCTGTTTTTT.

The rearrangement links TRBV28 to TRBJ2-3; 9 nucleotides agree with TRBD2. This CDR3 is built from 15 residues. Germline assignment: CDR1 MDHEN and CDR2 SYDVKM. Unmatched junction bases numbered 4, after V lost 5 bases and J lost 1 base. CDR3: CASSLGLARTDTQYF. The DNA for the CDR3 is TGTGCCAGCAGTCTGGGACTAGCACGCACAGATACGCAGTATTTT.

The V gene is TRBV6-1, the J gene TRBJ2-3, with D possibly being TRBD1 (5 bases). The CDR3 covers 15 residues. V dropped 3 bases and J dropped 4 bases, with 14 bases sitting between them. CDR1 MNHNS and CDR2 SASEGT come from the germline V gene. This CDR3 is CASSDLTQGADTQYF. In nucleotides, the CDR3 is TGTGCCAGCAGTGATCTAACGCAGGGTGCAGATACGCAGTATTTT.

This clone was picked up one time. This chain connects TRBV5-4 to TRBJ2-1; D is unresolved. The V gene lost 2 bases and the J gene lost 0 bases, with 12 bases spanning the gap. Germline assignment: CDR1 SGHNT and CDR2 YYREEE (reference sequence). This CDR3 region has 16 residues. CDR3 coding DNA: TGTGCCAGCAGCTTCGAAATCACAAGCTCCTACAATGAGCAGTTCTTC. It codes for CASSFEITSSYNEQFF.

This rearrangement joins TRBV14 to TRBJ1-1; D remains ambiguous. The CDR3 length is 13 residues. The V and J ends lost 0 bases and 4 bases respectively, with 6 bases between them. Germline V gene data show CDR1 as SGHDN and CDR2 as FVKESK. CDR3 loop: CASSQEGGTEAFF. CDR3 coding DNA: TGTGCCAGCAGCCAAGAGGGTGGCACTGAAGCTTTCTTT.

The V gene is TRBV7-3, the J gene TRBJ2-2; 9 nucleotides match TRBD2. The junction had 7 bases not matched to a gene; V was cut back by 2 bases and J by 6 bases. The length of the CDR3 is 16 residues. The germline gives CDR1 SGHTA, CDR2 FQGTGA. CDR3: CASSLYQREASGELFF. As DNA, the CDR3 is TGTGCCAGCAGCTTATACCAGCGGGAGGCTTCCGGGGAGCTGTTTTTT.

This clone appeared once. The chain carries TRBV4-1 and TRBJ2-7, with a weak D call TRBD2 (5 bases). The CDR3 sequence is 15 residues long. V was shortened by 1 base and J by 4 bases, with 14 bases between the two germline ends. CDR1 and CDR2 (germline): MGHRA, YSYEKL. Here the CDR3 reads CASSQGGVIQYEQYF. CDR3 nucleotides: TGCGCCAGCAGCCAAGGGGGAGTAATCCAGTACGAGCAGTACTTC.

The chain links TRBV5-1 to TRBJ2-1; 7 bases are shared with TRBD1. Trimming at V came to 4 bases and at J to 4 bases, leaving 5 bases not matched to a gene. This CDR3 comprises 14 residues. Germline lookup yields CDR1 SGHRS and CDR2 YFSETQ. The CDR3: CASSTGTVYNEQFF. In nucleotides, the CDR3 is TGCGCCAGCAGCACCGGGACAGTATACAATGAGCAGTTCTTC.

CDR3 in DNA: TGTGCCAGCAGCCCCCATGGGGACCCTGGAAACACCATATATTTT. Its protein product is CASSPHGDPGNTIYF. V is TRBV28 and J is TRBJ1-3; TRBD1 is a possible D gene (5 bases). Trimming cost V 6 bases and J 2 bases, with 14 bases left between them. The CDR3 has 15 amino acids. The germline V gene has CDR1 MDHEN and CDR2 SYDVKM. The full variable domain, its missing parts supplied by reference TRBV28 and TRBJ1-3, is DVKVTQSSRYLVKRTGEKVFLECVQDMDHENMFWYRQDPGLGLRLIYFSYDVKMKEKGDIPEGYSVSREKKERFSLILESASTNQTSMYLCASSPHGDPGNTIYFGEGSWLTVV.

This chain connects TRBV10-3 to TRBJ2-7; TRBD2 aligns across 7 bases. Looked up from germline, CDR1 is ENHRY and CDR2 is SYGVKD. This CDR3 has 11 amino acids. V lost 8 bases to trimming and J lost 3 bases; unmatched junction nucleotides: 1. The DNA for the CDR3 is TGTGCCATCGGGACTAACTACGAGCAGTACTTC. Amino acid sequence: CAIGTNYEQYF.